The T cell receptor beta chain described here comes from a study of beta chain features in type 1 diabetes. In regard to this clone: What it recognizes is unknown.

Researchers reported sorting CD4+ naive, central memory, regulatory and stem cell-like memory cells via CD45RO/CCR7/CD25/CD127/CD95/CD27. Study-level results: Cells with high TCR expression could be over-represented when cDNA is sequenced. Shorter templates might be favored by PCR, and equally so in patients and in controls. TCRB CDR3 length was moderately but significantly reduced in all four CD4+ subsets of Type 1 diabetes patients.

Germline V CDR1 and CDR2: SGHTA, FQGNSA. The CDR3 has 16 amino acids. V was clipped by 4 bases and J by 6 bases, with 18 bases between them. The isolated RNA, all of it, was reverse transcribed, so expressed TCRB transcripts were what got sequenced. Sequencing used immunoSEQ multiplex PCR; TCRdb keeps in-frame clones, though not all of them. Here the sample spans around 14,000 clones, roughly 67% being singletons. What was sequenced was stem cell memory CD4+ T cells from blood. The sequence was collected from a woman aged 18-29 years with type 1 diabetes. V and J are TRBV7-2 and TRBJ1-4; D might be TRBD1 (6 bases). CDR3 amino acids: CASSSRLGSGDEKLFF. DNA of the CDR3: TGTGCCAGCAGCTCCAGATTGGGGTCAGGGGATGAAAAACTGTTTTTT.